This T cell receptor beta chain is drawn from a study of cytomegalovirus exposure and HLA in healthy donors. Trimming stripped 5 bases from V and 5 bases from J, with 25 bases between. The germline CDR1 and CDR2 sequences are SGHNT and YYREEE (reference sequence). There are 17 residues in the CDR3. PCR used 60 Vbeta primers and 13 Jbeta primers. TCRdb keeps only in-frame clones here, not all; method: immunoSEQ multiplex PCR. The data hold about 150,000 clones, with more than 80% observed a single time. This TCR derives from a woman aged 40 to 55 in good health and CMV-seropositive. The sample comprised PBMCs. The genes are TRBV5-4 and TRBJ2-5; D possibly corresponds to TRBD2 (7 bases). The CDR3 nucleotides read TGTGCCAGCAGTTCCTCCGCTGGGGGCGGGAGAGGGGAGACCCAGTACTTC. Amino acid sequence: CASSSSAGGGRGETQYF.